The entry below gives a single TCR beta chain sequence along with its context. Its specificity is unknown. These data belong to a study of early T cells in non-severe SARS-CoV-2 infection. Looking at the study overall: It was bulk RNA from unsorted whole blood that was sequenced, and the chains were unpaired. General observations from the study: VDJdb matches were skewed toward anti-spike CD8 T cell responses.

In the library, individual cDNA molecules carried attached unique molecular identifiers. TCRdb reanalysed the 5' RACE reads using MiXCR and keeps one entry per CDR3 protein. The sample records 64,000 or so distinct CDR3 sequences, approximately 11% being singletons. Here the sequenced sample was whole blood, taken at baseline. This TCR came from an adult who was a healthcare worker with PCR-confirmed SARS-CoV-2 infection or an uninfected control (not recorded which).

The DNA of the CDR3 is TGTGCCAGCAGCTCACGGGGAAACTATGGCTACACCTTC. Amino acids: CASSSRGNYGYTF. This sequence joins TRBV7-8 and TRBJ1-2; D gene unclear. Germline CDR1 SGHVS, CDR2 FQNEAQ. The CDR3 length is 13 residues. Trimming stripped 4 bases from V and 2 bases from J, with 8 bases between.